Below, 26 T cell receptor beta chains from the same sample are listed, as sequenced in a study of cytotoxic CD8 clonotypes in ibrutinib-treated CLL. Only in-frame clones appear in the TCRdb table, and some are missing; sequencing was by immunoSEQ multiplex PCR. Here the sample spans about 25,000 clones, 78% being singletons. The specimen was PBMCs, collected before ibrutinib treatment. These receptors were obtained from a human donor with chronic lymphocytic leukemia.

The chain recombines TRBV9 with TRBJ2-1; TRBD2 aligns across 8 bases. The CDR3 contains 18 residues. CDR1 is SGDLS and CDR2 is YYNGEE in the germline V gene. Trimming cost V 4 bases and J 7 bases; bases outside gene matches: 19. The CDR3 nucleotides are TGTGCCAGCAGCACCCCTTCCGGGGGGGCCGCCTACGGAAATGAGCAGTTCTTC. Encoded protein: CASSTPSGGAAYGNEQFF.

A few counts support this clone. V is TRBV5-1 and J is TRBJ2-6, with D perhaps assigned TRBD1 or TRBD2 (6 bases each). This CDR3 comprises 15 residues. CDR1 is SGHRS, CDR2 YFSETQ, per germline. Between the trimmed V and J ends, which lost 4 bases and 0 bases, there was a span of 8 bases. The CDR3 DNA is TGCGCCAGCAGCGGAGGGGGCTCTGGGGCCAACGTCCTGACTTTC. This encodes CASSGGGSGANVLTF.

In its sample, this clone was seen a few times. CDR3 sequence (DNA): TGTGCCACCAGCTTCCCCGGGACAGGGTATCGCGAGCAGTACTTC. Amino acids: CATSFPGTGYREQYF. The chain is built from TRBV15 and TRBJ2-7, with TRBD1 identical over 9 bases. In germline, CDR1 is LNHNV, CDR2 YYDKDF (reference sequence). Trimming at V came to 5 bases and at J to 6 bases, leaving 11 bases not matched to a gene. CDR3 length equals 15 residues.

By share, this clone ranks as medium-sized. The gene calls are TRBV9 and TRBJ1-3, with D uncertain. The CDR3 totals 14 residues. CDR1 and CDR2 (germline): SGDLS, YYNGEE. The V gene lost 3 bases and the J gene lost 0 bases, with 7 bases spanning the gap. The CDR3 DNA follows: TGTGCCAGCAGCGGGGTCGGCTCTGGAAACACCATATATTTT. It specifies CASSGVGSGNTIYF.

The chain has TRBV6-6 and TRBJ2-2; D may be TRBD2 (6 bases). This CDR3 spans 15 amino acids. Germline V gene data show CDR1 as MNHNY and CDR2 as SVGAGI (reference sequence). V lost 1 base and J lost 1, with 7 bases in between. In DNA form, the CDR3 reads TGTGCCAGCAGTTACTTGCGGGGGAACACCGGGGAGCTGTTTTTT. Amino acid sequence: CASSYLRGNTGELFF.

This chain links TRBV13 with TRBJ2-1, with 9 bases fitting TRBD2. The CDR3 sequence is 15 residues long. J lost 0 bases, V lost 3 bases, and 0 bases had no gene match. Per the germline V gene, CDR1 is PRHDT and CDR2 is FYEKMQ (reference sequence). CDR3 amino acids: CASSFSGSSYNEQFF. CDR3 DNA: TGTGCCAGCAGCTTTAGCGGGAGCTCCTACAATGAGCAGTTCTTC.

This clone was detected only a few times. The V gene is TRBV19, the J gene TRBJ1-1; perhaps TRBD1 as D (6 bases). V dropped 0 bases and J dropped 4 bases, with 9 bases sitting between them. This CDR3 region has 14 residues. The germline V gene has CDR1 LNHDA and CDR2 SQIVND (reference sequence). The CDR3: CASSIDRRGTEAFF. CDR3 DNA sequence: TGTGCCAGTAGTATAGATCGCAGGGGCACTGAAGCTTTCTTT. The full variable domain, its missing parts supplied by reference TRBV19 and TRBJ1-1, is DGGITQSPKYLFRKEGQNVTLSCEQNLNHDAMYWYRQDPGQGLRLIYYSQIVNDFQKGDIAEGYSVSREKKESFPLTVTSAQKNPTAFYLCASSIDRRGTEAFFGQGTRLTVV.

The V gene is TRBV7-9, the J gene TRBJ2-3; no reliable D call. The CDR3 has 14 amino acids. The V end lost 0 bases, the J end lost 4 bases, and 8 bases lay between the germline ends. Germline assignment: CDR1 SEHNR and CDR2 FQNEAQ (reference sequence). The CDR3, as DNA: TGTGCCAGCAGCTTAGCGCGAAGCGCAGATACGCAGTATTTT. Protein: CASSLARSADTQYF.

This chain joins TRBV9 and TRBJ1-4; 9 nucleotides match TRBD1. CDR1 and CDR2 (germline): SGDLS, YYNGEE. Trimming at V came to 2 bases and at J to 6 bases, leaving 2 bases not matched to a gene. The CDR3 is 14 amino acids. For the CDR3, the DNA is TGTGCCAGCAGCGTGGACAGGGGTGATGAAAAACTGTTTTTT. Its protein is CASSVDRGDEKLFF.

This clone was counted only a few times. The chain recombines TRBV5-8 with TRBJ1-5; D perhaps matches TRBD1 (5 bases). Germline V CDR1 and CDR2: SGHTS, YDEGEE. Trimming left V 4 bases short and J 4 bases short, with 18 bases between. There are 16 residues in the CDR3. DNA of the CDR3: TGTGCCAGCAGCCAAGACAGTCTCTCGAGGAATCAGCCCCAGCATTTT. Translation: CASSQDSLSRNQPQHF.

The chain combines TRBV28 with TRBJ2-7; 9 nucleotides agree with TRBD2. CDR1 is MDHEN and CDR2 is SYDVKM in the germline V gene. The CDR3 covers 15 residues. After removal of 7 bases from V and 2 bases from J, the junction contained 9 bases not matched to a gene. CDR3 bases: TGTGCCAGCACCCCGCGGGGGGGAGACACCTACGAGCAGTACTTC. Protein product: CASTPRGGDTYEQYF.

This clone was detected once. The genes are TRBV7-2 and TRBJ1-4, with 7 bases identical to TRBD1. This CDR3 has 14 amino acids. The germline CDR1 and CDR2 sequences are SGHTA and FQGNSA. Trimming cost V 2 bases and J 7 bases; bases outside gene matches: 4. The CDR3 is CASSLTGVGEKLFF. CDR3 nucleotides: TGTGCCAGCAGCTTAACAGGGGTCGGTGAAAAACTGTTTTTT. Supplemented by reference TRBV7-2 and TRBJ1-4, the full variable domain reads GAGVSQSPSNKVTEKGKDVELRCDPISGHTALYWYRQSLGQGLEFLIYFQGNSAPDKSGLPSDRFSAERTGGSVSTLTIQRTQQEDSAVYLCASSLTGVGEKLFFGSGTQLSVL.

This clone has just one count. V usage is TRBV5-1 and J usage is TRBJ2-1; the match to TRBD2 covers 10 bases. With 5 bases clipped from V and 8 bases from J, the junction kept 7 bases outside the gene matches. The CDR3 extends over 14 amino acids. CDR1 and CDR2 from the germline V gene are SGHRS and YFSETQ. Here the CDR3 DNA reads TGCGCCAGCAGTCTAGCGGGAGTCGGGCATGAGCAGTTCTTC. Translating it yields CASSLAGVGHEQFF.

The chain is built from TRBV19 and TRBJ2-3; no definite D call. The V end lost 4 bases, the J end lost 0 bases, and 8 bases lay between the germline ends. The CDR3 totals 14 residues. Germline V gives CDR1 LNHDA, CDR2 SQIVND (reference sequence). The CDR3 bases are TGTGCCAGTAGTAATCAGGAGAGCACAGATACGCAGTATTTT. Translation gives CASSNQESTDTQYF.

The chain joins TRBV6-6 to TRBJ2-3; 11 bases are a match to TRBD2. J was trimmed by 1 base and V by 6 bases; bases with no gene match: 6. Germline-derived CDR1 and CDR2 are MNHNY and SVGAGI (reference sequence). This CDR3 is 16 amino acids long. CDR3 sequence reads: CASRELAGVGTDTQYF. In DNA form, the CDR3 reads TGTGCCAGCAGGGAACTAGCGGGAGTGGGCACAGATACGCAGTATTTT.

The chain carries TRBV6-5 and TRBJ1-1; D is undetermined. Trimming stripped 4 bases from V and 1 base from J, with 7 bases between. Per germline, CDR1 MNHEY and CDR2 SVGAGI. There are 13 residues in the CDR3. CDR3 protein: CASSSVPNTEAFF. The CDR3 nucleotides are TGTGCCAGCAGTTCCGTCCCGAACACTGAAGCTTTCTTT.

The gene calls are TRBV5-1 and TRBJ1-4, with D uncertain. Trimming stripped 0 bases from V and 8 bases from J, with 8 bases between. This CDR3 has 13 amino acids. Germline loops: CDR1 SGHRS, CDR2 YFSETQ. CDR3 residues: CASSLVTEEKLFF. In DNA, the CDR3 is TGCGCCAGCAGCTTGGTAACAGAGGAAAAACTGTTTTTT.

In this sample, this clone turned up a few times. The chain employs TRBV6-5 and TRBJ1-2, with 7 bases fitting TRBD1. Trimming at V came to 8 bases and at J to 4 bases, leaving 10 bases not matched to a gene. CDR3 length: 14 residues. The germline gives CDR1 MNHEY, CDR2 SVGAGI. The CDR3 is CASARQGLSYGYTF. CDR3 DNA: TGTGCCAGCGCCAGACAGGGTCTGAGCTATGGCTACACCTTC.

The chain combines TRBV7-2 with TRBJ1-5, with a possible D match to TRBD1 (6 bases). Germline V gene lookup returns CDR1 SGHTA and CDR2 FQGNSA. The V and J ends lost 5 bases and 3 bases respectively, with 14 bases between them. The CDR3 is 15 residues long. CDR3 nucleotide sequence: TGTGCCAGCAGCGACGGACAGAACCTCAATCAGCCCCAGCATTTT. It codes for CASSDGQNLNQPQHF.

The J gene is TRBJ2-7, the V gene TRBV5-6; D possibly corresponds to TRBD1 (6 bases). The CDR3 is 13 residues long. Trimming stripped 4 bases from V and 3 bases from J, with 11 bases between. Looked up from germline, CDR1 is SGHDT and CDR2 is YYEEEE. This CDR3 reads CASSIGTSYEQYF. The CDR3 DNA reads as TGTGCCAGCAGCATAGGGACAAGCTACGAGCAGTACTTC.

The chain links TRBV20-1 to TRBJ2-1; no clear D. The germline V gene has CDR1 DFQATT and CDR2 SNEGSKA (reference sequence). Trimming pared 6 bases from V and 7 bases from J, leaving 7 bases between. CDR3 size: 10 residues. The CDR3: CSAEMNEQFF. CDR3 coding DNA: TGCAGTGCCGAGATGAATGAGCAGTTCTTC.

With respect to this clone: The same CDR3 is also encoded by other DNA sequences in this sample. The chain uses TRBV9 and TRBJ1-1; no clear D gene. Trimming removed 8 bases from V and 0 bases from J, with 11 bases in between. CDR1 is SGDLS and CDR2 is YYNGEE in the germline V gene. This CDR3 is 13 amino acids long. This CDR3 is CASTNLVNTEAFF. The CDR3 DNA reads TGTGCCAGTACCAACTTGGTGAACACTGAAGCTTTCTTT.

This rearrangement joins TRBV20-1 to TRBJ2-3; no reliable D call. The CDR3 contains 10 residues. Germline assignment: CDR1 DFQATT and CDR2 SNEGSKA (reference sequence). Trimming stripped 5 bases from V and 6 bases from J, with 6 bases between. CDR3 sequence: CSASEDTQYF. In nucleotides, the CDR3 is TGCAGTGCTTCTGAGGATACGCAGTATTTT.

The chain combines TRBV5-8 with TRBJ1-3; the D gene is possibly TRBD1 (5 bases). Between the trimmed V and J ends, which lost 4 bases and 0 bases, there was a span of 14 bases. Per germline, CDR1 SGHTS and CDR2 YDEGEE. The CDR3 covers 16 residues. The CDR3 region has the DNA TGTGCCAGCAGCCCCTGGACACTGAGCTCTGGAAACACCATATATTTT. Protein sequence: CASSPWTLSSGNTIYF.

The chain combines TRBV27 with TRBJ2-3; 8 bases line up with TRBD2. Trimming at V came to 0 bases and at J to 2 bases, leaving 10 bases not matched to a gene. The CDR3 loop spans 18 amino acids. Germline V lookup: CDR1 MNHEY, CDR2 SMNVEV (reference sequence). CDR3 DNA: TGTGCCAGCAGTTTATCGGGGCTAGCGGGTAGATCCACAGATACGCAGTATTTT. Translated: CASSLSGLAGRSTDTQYF.

This chain uses TRBV10-3 with TRBJ2-1; 9 bases fit TRBD1. CDR1 ENHRY and CDR2 SYGVKD come from the germline V gene. This CDR3 has 16 residues. V was clipped by 0 bases and J by 8 bases; unmatched bases: 8. The CDR3 sequence: CAISESRQGVRYEQFF. The CDR3 DNA reads as TGTGCCATCAGTGAGTCGAGACAGGGGGTCAGATATGAGCAGTTCTTC.